This T cell receptor (beta chain) was retrieved from a study of blood T cell repertoires in COVID-19. Study information: Donors in the United States, Italy and Spain gave samples during acute or convalescent COVID-19. PBMCs, B-cell-depleted T cells, or T cells provided the cDNA or gDNA that made up the material.

From germline, CDR1 is MNHEY and CDR2 SVGAGI. Trimming left V 6 bases short and J 7 bases short, with 15 bases between. The CDR3 is 14 residues long. Per the study methods: The authors estimated nucleated cell counts from reference gene primer amplification. TCRdb keeps only in-frame clones here, not all; method: immunoSEQ multiplex PCR. The D gene and trimming were derived from the DNA, and the V and J assignments and clone size from that table. The table includes 400,000 or so clones, more than 75% detected once. The chain has TRBV6-5 and TRBJ1-4, with D unresolved. Sample: peripheral blood. The source is a human donor in a cohort sampled during active COVID-19. CDR3 coding DNA: TGTGCCAGCAGCGCGGTCACCGAGGGTGAAAAACTGTTTTTT. It encodes CASSAVTEGEKLFF.